This TCR beta chain was recovered during a study of OX40 agonist ivuxolimab in advanced cancers. Notes on the study in general: Among the lowest peripheral clonal expansion occurred in 0.1-3.0 mg/kg partial responders.

Regarding this clone: Its target is unknown.

Generated by immunoSEQ multiplex PCR, the TCRdb table keeps only in-frame clones and is missing some. Of more than 100,000 clones listed, more than 80% are singletons. The germline gives CDR1 SGHVS, CDR2 FNYEAQ. The CDR3 covers 15 residues. Trimming pared 5 bases from V and 0 bases from J, leaving 14 bases between. The origin of this receptor is an adult with an advanced solid tumor such as melanoma, head and neck, liver or kidney cancer. The chain carries TRBV7-6 and TRBJ2-7, with TRBD1 as a possible D gene (6 bases). The specimen was CD4+ or CD8+ T cells sorted from blood, collected in a trial of the OX40 agonist ivuxolimab. CDR3 loop: CASSQRQAPSYEQYF. In DNA, the CDR3 is TGTGCCAGCAGCCAAAGACAGGCCCCCTCCTACGAGCAGTACTTC.